This note documents a single T cell receptor (beta chain) sequence. The authors made TCR beta cDNA from around 500 ng total RNA with a constant-region primer. ARM-PCR was slightly modified, and three nested multiplex PCR rounds with it gave rise to the TCR beta libraries. Forward primers for TRBV1-TRBV30 and a C-beta reverse primer served the first two PCR rounds, at about 10 cycles each. TCRdb independently ran MiXCR on the multiplex PCR reads; one entry per CDR3 protein. The sample includes some 320,000 distinct CDR3 sequences, 50% to 70% of them seen just once. This sample is part of a study of tumor-infiltrating lymphocytes in primary liver carcinoma. The overall study: Subjects presented with primary liver carcinoma managed by surgical resection. Among the tumors, stages were T1-T3 N0M0 and sizes roughly 4 to 10 cm.

The researchers obtained blood RNA from unsorted whole blood and also extracted germline DNA. Trimming at V came to 11 bases and at J to 2 bases, leaving 8 bases not matched to a gene. The length of the CDR3 is 14 residues. Germline V CDR1 and CDR2: MNHEY, SVGAGI. The sequence came from a man aged 35 to 55 with primary liver carcinoma and hepatitis B virus infection. The rearrangement uses TRBV6-5 and TRBJ2-1; 8 bases align to TRBD2. Sequencing used peripheral blood. The CDR3 reads CAAGRGGPYNEQFF. The CDR3 DNA reads TGTGCCGCGGGACGGGGGGGGCCCTACAATGAGCAGTTCTTC.